The source of this T cell receptor (beta chain) is a study of glioma-infiltrating T cells. Findings of the study overall: Very few CDR3 sequences were shared between tissue and blood.

The iRepertoire nested amplicon-rescue multiplex PCR amplified TCR alpha and beta CDR3s from RNA. Input was roughly 100-450 ng of tissue mRNA or PBMC total RNA. One entry per CDR3 protein results from TCRdb running MiXCR on the multiplex PCR reads. The sample includes 90,000 to 100,000 distinct CDR3 sequences, around 42% of them seen just once. This clonotype was detected only once. No antigen is known for it. The CDR3 extends over 15 amino acids. Germline V CDR1 and CDR2: MNHEY, SMNVEV (reference sequence). V lost 5 bases and J lost 4, with 17 bases in between. The V gene is TRBV27, the J gene TRBJ1-1; D is undetermined. This receptor was identified in a human donor with low-grade glioma or glioblastoma, undergoing nonglioma brain surgery, or in good health (not recorded which). The sample comprised glioma tissue, nonneoplastic brain tissue, or PBMCs (not recorded which). The CDR3: CASSGITVWPTEAFF. The CDR3, as DNA: TGTGCCAGCAGTGGTATCACAGTCTGGCCCACTGAAGCTTTCTTT.